This T cell receptor (beta chain) came from a study of blood T cell repertoires in COVID-19. The repertoire was sequenced with immunoSEQ multiplex PCR; TCRdb's copy has only in-frame clones and lacks some. The sample includes 250,000 to 350,000 clones, around 90% seen only once; the top ten take roughly 6.1%. CDR3 length: 14 amino acids. Trimming at V came to 11 bases and at J to 5 bases, leaving 10 bases not matched to a gene. The germline gives CDR1 LNHDA, CDR2 SQIVND (reference sequence). This chain joins TRBV19 and TRBJ2-2; 8 nucleotides agree with TRBD2. The sequence was obtained from a woman aged 45-60 years with COVID-19, enrolled during active disease. Sequenced sample: peripheral blood. CDR3 in amino acids: CAGKTSERTGELFF. CDR3 nucleotide sequence: TGTGCCGGGAAGACTAGCGAAAGAACCGGGGAGCTGTTTTTT.